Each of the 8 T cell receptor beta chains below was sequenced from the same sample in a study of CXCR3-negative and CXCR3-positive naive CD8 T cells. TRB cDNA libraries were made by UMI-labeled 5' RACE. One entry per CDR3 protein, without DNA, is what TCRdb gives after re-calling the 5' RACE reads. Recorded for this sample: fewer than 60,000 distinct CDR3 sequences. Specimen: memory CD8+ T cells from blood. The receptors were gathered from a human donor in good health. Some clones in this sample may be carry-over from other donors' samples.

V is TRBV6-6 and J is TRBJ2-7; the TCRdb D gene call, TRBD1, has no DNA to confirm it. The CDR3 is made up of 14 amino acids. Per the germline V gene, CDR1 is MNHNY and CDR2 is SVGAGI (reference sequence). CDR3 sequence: CASTPWEATYEQYF.

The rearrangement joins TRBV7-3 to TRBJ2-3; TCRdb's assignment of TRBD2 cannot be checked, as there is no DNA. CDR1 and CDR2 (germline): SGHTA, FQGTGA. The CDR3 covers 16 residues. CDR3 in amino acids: CASSPSSGGPTDTQYF.

The CDR3: CASSFAGANVLTF. V is TRBV12-3 or TRBV12-4 and J is TRBJ2-6. The CDR3 covers 13 residues.

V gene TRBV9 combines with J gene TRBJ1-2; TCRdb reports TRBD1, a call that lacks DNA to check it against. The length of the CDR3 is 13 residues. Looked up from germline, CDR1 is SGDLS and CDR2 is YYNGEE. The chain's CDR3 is CASSQEGFRELIF.

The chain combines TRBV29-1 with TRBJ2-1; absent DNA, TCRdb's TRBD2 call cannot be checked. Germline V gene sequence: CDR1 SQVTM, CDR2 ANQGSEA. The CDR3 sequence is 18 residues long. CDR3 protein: CSVEDASSGRPSYNEQFF.

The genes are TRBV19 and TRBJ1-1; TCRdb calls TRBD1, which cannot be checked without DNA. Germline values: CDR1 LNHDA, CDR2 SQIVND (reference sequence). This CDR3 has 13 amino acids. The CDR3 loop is CASMWGLDTEAFF. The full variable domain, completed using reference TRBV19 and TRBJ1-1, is DGGITQSPKYLFRKEGQNVTLSCEQNLNHDAMYWYRQDPGQGLRLIYYSQIVNDFQKGDIAEGYSVSREKKESFPLTVTSAQKNPTAFYLCASMWGLDTEAFFGQGTRLTVV.

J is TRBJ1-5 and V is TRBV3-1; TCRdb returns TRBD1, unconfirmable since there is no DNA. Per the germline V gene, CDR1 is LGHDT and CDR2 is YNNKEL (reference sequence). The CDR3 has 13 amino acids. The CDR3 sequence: CASSQGGDQPQHF.

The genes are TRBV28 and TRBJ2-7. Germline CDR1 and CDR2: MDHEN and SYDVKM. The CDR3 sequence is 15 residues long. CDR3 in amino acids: CASSNGVLSSYEQYF. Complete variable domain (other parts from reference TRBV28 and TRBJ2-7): DVKVTQSSRYLVKRTGEKVFLECVQDMDHENMFWYRQDPGLGLRLIYFSYDVKMKEKGDIPEGYSVSREKKERFSLILESASTNQTSMYLCASSNGVLSSYEQYFGPGTRLTVT.